The 26 T cell receptor beta chains listed next were all sequenced from one sample in a study of blood T cell repertoires in COVID-19. Method: immunoSEQ multiplex PCR; TCRdb's copy keeps in-frame clones and lacks some. The data hold around 270,000 clones, with 80% to 85% observed a single time. The sequencing input was peripheral blood. These TCRs come from a person aged 70 to 85 with COVID-19, enrolled during active disease.

The genes are TRBV4-3 and TRBJ1-2, with D maybe TRBD1 (5 bases). Trimming cost V 1 base and J 7 bases, with 16 bases left between them. Germline CDR1 and CDR2: LGHNA and YSLEER. This CDR3 comprises 15 residues. The CDR3 loop reads CASSQGARVEGGYTF. The CDR3 bases are TGCGCCAGCAGCCAAGGGGCCAGGGTGGAGGGTGGCTACACCTTC.

V is TRBV15 and J is TRBJ2-1, with a tentative D call TRBD2 (6 bases). The germline V and J ends were trimmed by 0 bases and 8 bases, with 8 bases remaining between them. Germline V gives CDR1 LNHNV, CDR2 YYDKDF (reference sequence). The CDR3 extends over 13 amino acids. The chain's CDR3 is CATSRDRRDEQFF. The CDR3 coding sequence is TGTGCCACCAGCAGAGATCGGAGGGATGAGCAGTTCTTC.

This chain uses TRBV7-8 with TRBJ2-1, with TRBD2 as a possible D gene (6 bases). The V gene's germline CDR1 is SGHVS and CDR2 FQNEAQ. V was cut by 6 bases and J by 5 bases, with 17 bases left in between. The CDR3 sequence is 15 residues long. CDR3 coding DNA: TGTGCCAGCAGGGAAAAGCGGGCCCTAAACAATGAGCAGTTCTTC. This translates into CASREKRALNNEQFF.

This chain joins TRBV30 and TRBJ2-3, with D uncertain. The CDR3 spans 12 residues. The V end lost 3 bases, the J end lost 4 bases, and 8 bases lay between the germline ends. CDR1 is GTSNPN and CDR2 is SVGIG in the germline V gene (reference sequence). CDR3 region: CAWSYGADTQYF. The DNA for the CDR3 is TGTGCCTGGAGCTATGGAGCAGATACGCAGTATTTT.

This chain joins TRBV30 and TRBJ1-4, with D tentatively TRBD1 (6 bases). The CDR3 is 16 amino acids. The germline V gene has CDR1 GTSNPN and CDR2 SVGIG (reference sequence). Trimming shortened V by 0 bases and J by 10 bases, and 21 bases separated the two germline ends. CDR3 residues: CAWSVRGWAGAGKLFF. The CDR3 DNA reads as TGTGCCTGGAGTGTACGAGGCTGGGCAGGGGCAGGAAAACTGTTTTTT.

The chain has TRBV5-6 and TRBJ1-5, with TRBD1 identical over 8 bases. The CDR3 spans 14 residues. CDR1 SGHDT and CDR2 YYEEEE come from the germline V gene. Unmatched junction bases numbered 6, after V lost 4 bases and J lost 6 bases. The CDR3 region has the DNA TGTGCCAGCAGCACGGGACAGGACCTTCAGCCCCAGCATTTT. Translated: CASSTGQDLQPQHF.

This chain links TRBV19 with TRBJ1-2; 7 bases match TRBD1. Trimming removed 5 bases from V and 3 bases from J; junction bases left unmatched: 12. The CDR3 runs 16 residues. Germline loops: CDR1 LNHDA, CDR2 SQIVND (reference sequence). The CDR3 DNA reads TGTGCCAGTAGTGCCATCCGAGGGGGCCCAGACTATGGCTACACCTTC. Its protein is CASSAIRGGPDYGYTF.

The sample holds one count of this clone. The chain carries TRBV6-2 or TRBV6-3 and TRBJ2-5, with D possibly TRBD2 on 6 matching bases. Germline-derived CDR1 and CDR2 are MNHEY and SVGEGT. The CDR3 has 17 amino acids. With 6 bases removed from V and 5 bases from J, the gap between germline ends came to 25 bases. The CDR3 here is CASSINRTNLNEETQYF. Here the CDR3 DNA reads TGTGCCAGCAGCATAAACCGGACTAACTTAAATGAGGAGACCCAGTACTTC.

Details on this clone: A junction end diverges from the germline sequence, so it may reflect a read error. This CDR3 reads CASTTGQGKAVF. The CDR3 DNA reads TGTGCCAGCACCACGGGACAGGGTAAAGCAGTTTTT. This chain links TRBV27 with TRBJ2-2; TRBD1 matches 9 bases. Per germline, CDR1 MNHEY and CDR2 SMNVEV (reference sequence). This CDR3 comprises 12 residues.

Only one count was recorded for this clone. The chain combines TRBV11-3 with TRBJ2-2; 7 nucleotides line up with TRBD1. V was clipped by 5 bases and J by 9 bases; unmatched bases: 12. The germline V gene has CDR1 SGHNT and CDR2 YENEEA. The CDR3 consists of 15 residues. As DNA, the CDR3 is TGTGCCAGCAGCCCCTCAGGGGGACGGTCAAGGGAGCTGTTTTTT. Translation gives CASSPSGGRSRELFF.

The rearrangement joins TRBV19 to TRBJ1-1, with D perhaps TRBD1 (5 bases). Looked up from germline, CDR1 is LNHDA and CDR2 is SQIVND (reference sequence). Deletions cut 6 bases from V and 3 bases from J, with 11 bases between. The CDR3 is 13 amino acids. CDR3 DNA: TGTGCCAGTAGAGTGAGCAGGGACACTGAAGCTTTCTTT. Its protein product is CASRVSRDTEAFF.

The chain couples TRBV7-9 to TRBJ2-7; TRBD2 matches 13 bases. From germline, CDR1 is SEHNR and CDR2 FQNEAQ (reference sequence). V lost 5 bases, J lost 4 bases, and 17 bases stayed unmatched. The CDR3 totals 19 residues. In DNA form, the CDR3 reads TGTGCCAGCAGCACCAAGGGTGGAGGACTAGCGGGAGTGAGGTACGAGCAGTACTTC. This translates into CASSTKGGGLAGVRYEQYF. Together with reference TRBV7-9 and TRBJ2-7, the CDR3 gives the full variable domain: DTGVSQNPRHKITKRGQNVTFRCDPISEHNRLYWYRQTLGQGPEFLTYFQNEAQLEKSRLLSDRFSAERPKGSFSTLEIQRTEQGDSAMYLCASSTKGGGLAGVRYEQYFGPGTRLTVT.

The chain couples TRBV6-5 to TRBJ2-1, with 10 bases lining up with TRBD2. CDR3 length: 15 amino acids. V was pared by 6 bases and J by 6 bases, with 8 bases of the junction left unmatched. The germline V gene has CDR1 MNHEY and CDR2 SVGAGI. The CDR3 region is CASSLVAGGFNEQFF. DNA of the CDR3: TGTGCCAGCAGCCTCGTAGCGGGGGGCTTCAATGAGCAGTTCTTC.

This clone was seen only a few times. The rearrangement links TRBV6-5 to TRBJ1-2; 9 bases map to TRBD1. The V gene's germline CDR1 is MNHEY and CDR2 SVGAGI. With 8 bases clipped from V and 3 bases from J, the junction kept 7 bases outside the gene matches. This CDR3 spans 14 amino acids. The CDR3 protein is CASPGQGRDYGYTF. The CDR3 DNA reads TGTGCCAGCCCCGGACAGGGGCGAGACTATGGCTACACCTTC.

This clone was seen only once. V is TRBV6-4 and J is TRBJ2-2, with 8 bases that match TRBD1. The ends lost 6 bases at V and 5 bases at J; junction bases unmatched: 5. Germline V gene data show CDR1 as MRHNA and CDR2 as SNTAGT. The CDR3 has 14 amino acids. The CDR3 protein is CASSGQGGTGELFF. The DNA for the CDR3 is TGTGCCAGCAGCGGACAGGGTGGGACCGGGGAGCTGTTTTTT.

CDR3 sequence (DNA): TGTGCCAGCAGCTTAGGAGGGCCGGGGTCCTACGAGCAGTACTTC. Protein sequence: CASSLGGPGSYEQYF. V usage is TRBV7-2 and J usage is TRBJ2-7; possibly TRBD2 for D (5 bases). Germline V CDR1 and CDR2: SGHTA, FQGNSA. With 1 base removed from V and 1 base from J, the gap between germline ends came to 11 bases. The CDR3 spans 15 residues.

The chain couples TRBV5-6 to TRBJ1-5, with 7 positions matching TRBD1. The length of the CDR3 is 16 residues. V lost 0 bases to trimming and J lost 1 base; unmatched junction nucleotides: 4. The germline V gene encodes CDR1 SGHDT and CDR2 YYEEEE. The DNA for the CDR3 is TGTGCCAGCAGCTTGGTGATGGGACAGAGCAATCAGCCCCAGCATTTT. Amino acid sequence: CASSLVMGQSNQPQHF.

The chain employs TRBV10-3 and TRBJ1-1; D unclear. Germline V gene lookup returns CDR1 ENHRY and CDR2 SYGVKD. Trimming cost V 5 bases and J 7 bases, with 17 bases left between them. The CDR3 contains 14 residues. The CDR3 spells CAISSTGGIIEAFF. The CDR3 DNA reads TGTGCCATCAGTTCCACCGGCGGTATTATTGAAGCTTTCTTT.

V is TRBV5-4 and J is TRBJ1-6; tentative D call: TRBD1 (5 bases). Germline V CDR1 and CDR2: SGHNT, YYREEE (reference sequence). CDR3 length: 14 amino acids. The V end lost 4 bases, the J end lost 5 bases, and 10 bases lay between the germline ends. The DNA for the CDR3 is TGTGCCAGCAGCCTGGACATCAATAATTCACCCCTCCACTTT. Translated: CASSLDINNSPLHF.

V is TRBV6-2 or TRBV6-3 and J is TRBJ1-6; 7 nucleotides line up with TRBD1. The CDR3 consists of 14 residues. In germline, CDR1 is MNHEY, CDR2 SVGEGT. The ends lost 4 bases at V and 10 bases at J; junction bases unmatched: 7. The CDR3, as DNA: TGTGCCAGCAGTTTGGGACAGCCCTGGTCACCCCTCCACTTT. It codes for CASSLGQPWSPLHF.

The table lists this clone with a count of one. J is TRBJ1-2 and V is TRBV27, with D possibly matching TRBD1 (6 bases). Trimming cost V 2 bases and J 7 bases, with 17 bases left between them. Germline CDR1 and CDR2: MNHEY and SMNVEV (reference sequence). The CDR3 runs to 15 residues. DNA for the CDR3: TGTGCCAGCAGTTTACGAGATCCGGGACAAAGTGGCTACACCTTC. Translated, it gives CASSLRDPGQSGYTF.

This chain links TRBV3-1 (or the pseudogene TRBV3-2) with TRBJ2-5, with 7 bases aligning to TRBD2. The CDR3 extends over 16 amino acids. The V gene's germline CDR1 is LGHDT and CDR2 YNNKEL (reference sequence). V lost 4 bases and J lost 1; bases outside the gene matches: 9. CDR3 in amino acids: CASSRPGTIPQETQYF. As DNA, the CDR3 is TGTGCCAGCAGCCGCCCCGGGACTATCCCCCAAGAGACCCAGTACTTC.

This clone occurred a few times. This chain uses TRBV18 with TRBJ1-4; possible D gene TRBD1, 5 bases. CDR1 is KGHSH and CDR2 is LQKENI in the germline V gene. This CDR3 region has 16 residues. V dropped 2 bases and J dropped 3 bases, with 13 bases sitting between them. The DNA of the CDR3 is TGTGCCAGCTCACCAACTTACCAGGGTTCTAATGAAAAACTGTTTTTT. It translates to CASSPTYQGSNEKLFF.

The V gene is TRBV30, the J gene TRBJ2-1; D gene unclear. V was pared by 4 bases and J by 7 bases, with 20 bases between. This CDR3 comprises 15 residues. Germline CDR1 reads GTSNPN; CDR2 reads SVGIG (reference sequence). CDR3 protein: CAWMTSQRETNEQFF. Here the CDR3 DNA reads TGTGCCTGGATGACCTCCCAGCGCGAAACGAATGAGCAGTTCTTC.

The chain carries TRBV5-6 and TRBJ2-7, with 7 bases that match TRBD1. The CDR3 loop spans 15 amino acids. Germline values: CDR1 SGHDT, CDR2 YYEEEE. V lost 0 bases to trimming and J lost 3 bases; unmatched junction nucleotides: 6. DNA of the CDR3: TGTGCCAGCAGCTTGGGGACAGGTAATCGCTACGAGCAGTACTTC. Protein product: CASSLGTGNRYEQYF.

This chain connects TRBV5-6 to TRBJ2-7; no reliable D call. CDR1 is SGHDT and CDR2 is YYEEEE in the germline V gene. V was trimmed by 5 bases and J by 4 bases, leaving 10 bases between them. This CDR3 spans 12 amino acids. This chain's CDR3 is CASSPYGYEQYF. CDR3 in DNA: TGTGCCAGCAGTCCTTACGGTTACGAGCAGTACTTC.